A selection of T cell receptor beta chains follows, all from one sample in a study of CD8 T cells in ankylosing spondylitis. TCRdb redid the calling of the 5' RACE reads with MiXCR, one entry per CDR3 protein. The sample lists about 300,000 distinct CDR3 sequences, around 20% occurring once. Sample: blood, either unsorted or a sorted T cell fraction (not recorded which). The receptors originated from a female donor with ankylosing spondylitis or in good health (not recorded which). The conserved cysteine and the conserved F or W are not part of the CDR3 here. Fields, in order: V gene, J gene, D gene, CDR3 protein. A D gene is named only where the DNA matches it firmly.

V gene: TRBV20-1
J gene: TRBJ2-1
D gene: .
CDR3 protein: SAAPLGLLYNEQF

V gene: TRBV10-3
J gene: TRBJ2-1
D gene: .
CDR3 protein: AISLLITGPNNEQF

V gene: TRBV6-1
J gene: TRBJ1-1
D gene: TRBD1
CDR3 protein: ASRLRGLWTEAF

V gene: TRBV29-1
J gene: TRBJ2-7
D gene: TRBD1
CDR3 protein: SVEEQGQATHYEQY

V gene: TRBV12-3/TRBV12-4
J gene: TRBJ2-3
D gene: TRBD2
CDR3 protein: ASSLGGLAGDTQY

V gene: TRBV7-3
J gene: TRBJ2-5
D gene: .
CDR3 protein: ASSLGQKRQETQY

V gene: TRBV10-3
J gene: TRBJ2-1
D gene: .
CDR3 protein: AISEAGALSYNEQF

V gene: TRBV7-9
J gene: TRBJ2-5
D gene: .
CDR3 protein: ASSLVGETQY

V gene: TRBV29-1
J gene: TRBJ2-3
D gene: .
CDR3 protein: SARQGDTQY

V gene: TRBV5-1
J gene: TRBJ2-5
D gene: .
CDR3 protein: ASSPPGTQGETQY

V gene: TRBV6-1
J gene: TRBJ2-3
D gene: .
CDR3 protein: ASSEVGDAAQY

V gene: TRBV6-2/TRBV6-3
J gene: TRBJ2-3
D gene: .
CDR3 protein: ASGVAGTDTQY

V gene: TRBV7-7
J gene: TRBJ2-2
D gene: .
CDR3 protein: ASGETGSTGELF

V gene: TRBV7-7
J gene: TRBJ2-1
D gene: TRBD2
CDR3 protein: ASSPHLAEGEQF

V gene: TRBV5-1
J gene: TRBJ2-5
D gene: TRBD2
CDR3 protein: ASSEAGTRETQY

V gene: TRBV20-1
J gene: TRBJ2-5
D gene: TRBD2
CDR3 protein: SANPNGRETQY

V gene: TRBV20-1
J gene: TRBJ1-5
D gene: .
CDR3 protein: SARDNWLGQPQH

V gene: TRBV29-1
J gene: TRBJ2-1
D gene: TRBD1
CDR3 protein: SPGQGPGEQF

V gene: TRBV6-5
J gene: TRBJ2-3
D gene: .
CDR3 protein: ASSWAGPNRDTQY

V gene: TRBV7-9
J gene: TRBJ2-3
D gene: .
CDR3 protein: ASSRTVQGTNTQY